This T cell receptor beta chain comes out of a study of blood T cells in healthy people across ages. Whole-study results and caveats: Higher diversity and more naive CD4+ cells were features of long-lived donors, compared to aged donors. TCR beta diversity, measured per million T cells, fell in a roughly linear way with age.

The amount of total RNA extracted per sample was at least 5.5 micrograms. The germline gives CDR1 SGHTA, CDR2 FQGNSA. The CDR3 is 13 amino acids. With 4 bases removed from V and 10 bases from J, the gap between germline ends came to 16 bases. A remark on this clonotype: Its antigen remains unidentified. A single base separates this from a much larger clone, so it may be a read error.

The second PCR ran roughly 6 to 11 cycles with a sample-barcoded 5' primer and J-beta primers. Every sample gave at least 3 million paired-end reads containing CDR3. TCRdb ran MiXCR on the 5' RACE reads and lists one entry per CDR3 protein. The sample lists around 1.5 million distinct CDR3 sequences, approximately 38% occurring once. The rearrangement links TRBV7-2 to TRBJ1-2; possible D gene TRBD1, 6 bases. Source material: blood. The receptor's source is a woman aged 18-29 years in good health. The CDR3 DNA reads as TGTGCCAGCAGCTCCTGGGGGCAGTCGAACTACACCTTC. This gives the protein CASSSWGQSNYTF. Together with reference TRBV7-2 and TRBJ1-2, the CDR3 gives the full variable domain: GAGVSQSPSNKVTEKGKDVELRCDPISGHTALYWYRQSLGQGLEFLIYFQGNSAPDKSGLPSDRFSAERTGGSVSTLTIQRTQQEDSAVYLCASSSWGQSNYTFGSGTRLTVV.